This TCR beta chain came from a study of T cell repertoires in cytomegalovirus infection. Background on the study: Public TCR beta signatures indicated both CMV infection and matching HLA type.

Study findings and constraints: HLA-C-restricted CMV clonotypes gave the most frequent clonotype in two of eight donors. Carriers of CMV plus the relevant HLA were identified by cumulative public TCR beta family frequency.

Details on this clonotype: Its antigen is not identified.

TCRdb analysed the reads with MiXCR anew, one entry per CDR3 protein. The table records about 230,000 distinct CDR3 sequences, roughly 22% of them present only once. In germline, CDR1 is MNHEY, CDR2 SMNVEV (reference sequence). Trimming took 8 bases from V and 0 from J, leaving 21 bases between them. The CDR3 has 17 amino acids. The receptor comes from a human donor in good health (CMV status not recorded). Some clones in this sample may be carry-over from other donors' samples. The gene calls are TRBV27 and TRBJ2-3, with D possibly matching TRBD2 (6 bases). Sequencing input: CD8+ T cells from PBMCs. CDR3: CASRTLSPGVSTDTQYF. The CDR3, as DNA: TGTGCCAGCCGAACCCTTTCACCGGGAGTAAGCACAGATACGCAGTATTTT.